This record looks at one TCR beta chain sequence and its context. The V gene's germline CDR1 is SGHTA and CDR2 FQGNSA. CDR3 length: 14 residues. V dropped 5 bases and J dropped 4; count of bases not matched to a gene: 7. The donor population consisted of healthy HIV-negative adults with no recent acute infections or vaccinations. The sample belongs to a study of shared clonotypes between healthy human individuals. Study-level information: Donors consisted of a couple of women and a few men between 18 and 49.

The assay used deep level. The material for each subset, its genomic DNA, was split evenly across several immunoSEQ plates. TCRdb's copy holds only in-frame clones and misses some; the assay was immunoSEQ multiplex PCR. The data contain about 1.5 million clones, approximately 98% of them singletons. This receptor was obtained from a man aged 30 to 45 in good health. The chain is built from TRBV7-2 and TRBJ2-7; TRBD2 agrees at 8 bases. The sample was naive CD4+ T cells sorted from blood. Subset of the sample: CD45RA+ positively selected. The CDR3, as DNA: TGTGCCAGCAGCACACGGACTAGCTCTTACGAGCAGTACTTC. As protein: CASSTRTSSYEQYF.